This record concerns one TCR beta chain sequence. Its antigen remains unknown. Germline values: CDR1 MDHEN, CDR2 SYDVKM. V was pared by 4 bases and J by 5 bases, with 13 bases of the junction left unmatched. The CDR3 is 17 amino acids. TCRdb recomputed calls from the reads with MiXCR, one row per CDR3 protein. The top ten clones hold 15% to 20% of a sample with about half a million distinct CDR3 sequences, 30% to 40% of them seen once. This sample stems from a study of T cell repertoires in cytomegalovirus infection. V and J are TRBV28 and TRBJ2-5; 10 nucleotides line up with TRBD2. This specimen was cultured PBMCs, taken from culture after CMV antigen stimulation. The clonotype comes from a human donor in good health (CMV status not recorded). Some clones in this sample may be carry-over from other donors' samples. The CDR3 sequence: CASSSTSSGRGRETQYF. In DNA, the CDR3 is TGTGCCAGCAGTTCGACATCCAGCGGGAGGGGACGGGAGACCCAGTACTTC.